This TCR beta chain was captured in a study of cytomegalovirus exposure and HLA in healthy donors. Study findings and constraints: In a later analysis, common viral pathogens appeared linked to several of the most significant clusters. Reportedly, TCR beta sequences accurately predicted HLA-A and HLA-B alleles in most subjects. Immune exposure was documented only through CMV serostatus. Analysis was carried out at a later point, and it linked a missense DCLRE1C variant to TCR beta V- and J-gene trimming.

A word on this clone: Its antigen is unidentified.

Both 60 Vbeta primers and 13 Jbeta primers went into the PCR. This table comes from immunoSEQ multiplex PCR, and its TCRdb copy is limited to in-frame clones, with some not included. The sample has about 85,000 clones, roughly 80% seen once. This CDR3 spans 14 amino acids. In germline, CDR1 is SGHVS, CDR2 FQNEAQ. The J segment lost 4 bases and the V segment lost 5 bases, leaving 7 bases of the junction unmatched. The clonotype comes from a woman in her 50s in good health and CMV-seropositive. This rearrangement joins TRBV7-8 to TRBJ1-2; the match to TRBD1 covers 7 bases. The sample consisted of PBMCs. CDR3 residues: CASSLGQELYGYTF. The CDR3 DNA reads TGTGCCAGCAGCCTCGGACAGGAGCTCTATGGCTACACCTTC.